This T cell receptor (beta chain) was recorded in a study of blood T cell repertoires in COVID-19. Background on the study: The United States, Italy and Spain supplied acute and convalescent COVID-19 samples.

The CDR3 contains 16 residues. Trimming cost V 3 bases and J 2 bases, with 17 bases left between them. The germline CDR1 and CDR2 sequences are LGHDT and YNNKEL (reference sequence). Using immunoSEQ multiplex PCR, the repertoire was profiled, and TCRdb retains in-frame clones only, with some absent. Counted here are about 430,000 clones, nearly 90% occurring once; the ten biggest clones make up less than 1.5%. Sequencing was done on a sample of PBMCs or T cells enriched from blood (not recorded which). This chain joins TRBV3-1 (or the pseudogene TRBV3-2) and TRBJ2-7; D might be TRBD2 (7 bases). The sequence was obtained from a woman aged 18-29 years who had been exposed to COVID-19. CDR3 DNA sequence: TGTGCCAGCAGCCATAAGAGGGAGGGGGAAACCTACGAGCAGTACTTC. This translates into CASSHKREGETYEQYF.